What follows describes a single T cell receptor beta chain. They isolated at least 6 million PBMCs from each sample. The data belong to a study of blood T cells in healthy people across ages. A J-beta primer mix and a sample-barcoded 5' primer were used in a second PCR of roughly 6 to 12 cycles. Sequencing recovered at least 3 million CDR3-containing paired-end reads from each sample. TCRdb re-derived calls from the 5' RACE reads in MiXCR, one entry per CDR3 protein. The table records approximately 960,000 distinct CDR3 sequences, 25% to 35% of them present only once. This CDR3 is 14 amino acids long. The germline V gene has CDR1 LGHDT and CDR2 YNNKEL (reference sequence). Trimming removed 1 base from V and 9 bases from J, with 13 bases in between. This same sample was also part of a study on T cells of mothers and their children.

This clonotype was sampled from a middle-aged woman in good health. The chain is built from TRBV3-1 and TRBJ1-5, with unresolved D. The sequencing input was blood. CDR3 nucleotide sequence: TGTGCCAGCAGCCAAGGGCCAGGCATCCGGCCCCAGCATTTT. Amino acids: CASSQGPGIRPQHF. Supplemented by reference TRBV3-1 and TRBJ1-5, the full variable domain reads DTAVSQTPKYLVTQMGNDKSIKCEQNLGHDTMYWYKQDSKKFLKIMFSYNNKELIINETVPNRFSPKSPDKAHLNLHINSLELGDSAVYFCASSQGPGIRPQHFGDGTRLSIL.